This is a list of T cell receptor beta chains from one sample in a study of Graves' ophthalmopathy and Graves' hyperthyroidism. Via MiXCR, TCRdb re-called the multiplex PCR reads, giving one row per CDR3 protein. Among a few hundred thousand distinct CDR3 sequences listed, just under 40% were seen once. Source material: peripheral blood or thyroid tissue (not recorded which). These receptor sequences come from an adult man with Graves' hyperthyroidism. Both conserved end residues are part of each CDR3. A D gene is named only where the DNA matches it firmly. Some rows mark clone size as missing; the rest say once, few, many or name a class of expanded clone.

j_call | d_call | v_call | clone_size | cdr3_aa | cdr3_nt
TRBJ2-5 | . | TRBV12-3/TRBV12-4 | many | CASSPSLGQETQYF | TGTGCCAGCAGTCCCAGCCTGGGACAAGAGACCCAGTACTTC
TRBJ1-6 | . | TRBV7-8 | . | CASSGPNSPLHF | TGTGCCAGCAGCGGGCCGAATTCACCCCTCCACTTT
TRBJ1-5 | TRBD1 | TRBV10-3 | many | CAISPDRDQPQHF | TGTGCCATCAGCCCCGACAGGGATCAGCCCCAGCATTTT
TRBJ2-5 | . | TRBV29-1 | many | CSVEGLDGQETQYF | TGCAGCGTTGAAGGGTTGGACGGCCAAGAGACCCAGTACTTC
TRBJ1-1 | . | TRBV9 | many | CASSPTGVGTEAFF | TGTGCCAGCAGCCCGACGGGGGTAGGGACTGAAGCTTTCTTT
TRBJ2-7 | . | TRBV2 | many | CASSNSWAYEQYF | TGTGCCAGCAGTAACAGCTGGGCCTACGAGCAGTACTTC
TRBJ1-5 | . | TRBV15 | many | CATSRDPNVGQPQHF | TGTGCCACCAGCAGAGATCCAAATGTGGGGCAGCCCCAGCATTTT
TRBJ2-7 | TRBD1 | TRBV2 | few | CASGDRGYEQYF | TGTGCCAGCGGCGACAGGGGGTACGAGCAGTACTTC
TRBJ1-2 | TRBD1 | TRBV7-2 | . | CASTLGQGAYGYTF | TGTGCCAGCACGCTGGGACAGGGGGCATATGGCTACACCTTC
TRBJ2-5 | . | TRBV10-1 | . | CASSESKGTYQETQYF | TGCGCCAGCAGTGAGTCAAAAGGGACGTACCAAGAGACCCAGTACTTC
TRBJ2-1 | TRBD2 | TRBV9 | . | CASSVAGTSGYNEQFF | TGTGCCAGCAGCGTAGCGGGGACTAGCGGTTACAATGAGCAGTTCTTC
TRBJ2-7 | TRBD1 | TRBV7-6 | . | CASSSWTGGNNEQYF | TGTGCCAGCAGCTCCTGGACAGGGGGAAACAATGAGCAGTACTTC
TRBJ2-2 | . | TRBV7-8 | . | CAGSLEEGAGELFF | TGTGCCGGCAGCTTAGAGGAGGGGGCCGGGGAGCTGTTTTTT
TRBJ2-1 | . | TRBV2 | . | CASIGSRNEQFF | TGTGCCAGCATAGGATCGCGGAATGAGCAGTTCTTC